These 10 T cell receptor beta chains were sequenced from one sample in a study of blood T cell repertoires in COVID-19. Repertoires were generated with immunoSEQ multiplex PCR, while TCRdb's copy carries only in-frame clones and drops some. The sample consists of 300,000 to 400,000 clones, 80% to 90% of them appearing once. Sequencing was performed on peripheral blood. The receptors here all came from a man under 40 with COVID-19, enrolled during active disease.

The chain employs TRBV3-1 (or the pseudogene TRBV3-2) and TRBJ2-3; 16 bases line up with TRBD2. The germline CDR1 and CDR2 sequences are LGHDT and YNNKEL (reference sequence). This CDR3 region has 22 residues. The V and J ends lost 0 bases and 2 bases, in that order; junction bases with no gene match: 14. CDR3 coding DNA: TGTGCCAGCAGCCAAGAACCTGAGGCGGGACTAGCGGGAGGGGATGCCACAGATACGCAGTATTTT. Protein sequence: CASSQEPEAGLAGGDATDTQYF.

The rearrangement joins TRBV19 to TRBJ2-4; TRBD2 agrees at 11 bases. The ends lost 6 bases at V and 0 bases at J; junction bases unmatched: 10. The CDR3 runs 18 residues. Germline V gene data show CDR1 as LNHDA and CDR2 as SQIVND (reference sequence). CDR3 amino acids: CASSLGPLAGVAKNIQYF. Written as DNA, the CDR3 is TGTGCCAGTAGCCTGGGCCCACTAGCGGGGGTAGCCAAAAACATTCAGTACTTC.

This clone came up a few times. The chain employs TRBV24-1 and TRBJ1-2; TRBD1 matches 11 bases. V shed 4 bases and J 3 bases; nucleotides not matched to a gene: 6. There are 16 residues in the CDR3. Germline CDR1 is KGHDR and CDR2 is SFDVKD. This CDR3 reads CATSDPGQGADYGYTF. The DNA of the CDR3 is TGTGCCACCAGTGACCCCGGACAGGGGGCAGACTATGGCTACACCTTC.

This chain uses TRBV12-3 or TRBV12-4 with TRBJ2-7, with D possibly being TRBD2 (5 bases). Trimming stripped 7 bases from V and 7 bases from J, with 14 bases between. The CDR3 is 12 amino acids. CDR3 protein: CASNIEGWEQYF. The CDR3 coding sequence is TGTGCCAGCAACATAGAGGGCTGGGAGCAGTACTTC.

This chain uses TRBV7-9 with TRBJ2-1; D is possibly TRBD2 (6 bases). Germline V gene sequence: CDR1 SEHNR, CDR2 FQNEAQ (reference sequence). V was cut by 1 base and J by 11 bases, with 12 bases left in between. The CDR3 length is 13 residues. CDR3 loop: CASSLDNLAQQFF. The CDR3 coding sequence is TGTGCCAGCAGCTTAGATAATCTAGCGCAGCAGTTCTTC.

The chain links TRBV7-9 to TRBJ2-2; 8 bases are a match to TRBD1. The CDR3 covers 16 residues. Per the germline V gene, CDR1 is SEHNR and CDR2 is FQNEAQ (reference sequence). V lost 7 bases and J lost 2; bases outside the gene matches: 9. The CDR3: CASTLEGQENTGELFF. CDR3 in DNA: TGTGCCAGCACTCTAGAGGGACAGGAAAACACCGGGGAGCTGTTTTTT.

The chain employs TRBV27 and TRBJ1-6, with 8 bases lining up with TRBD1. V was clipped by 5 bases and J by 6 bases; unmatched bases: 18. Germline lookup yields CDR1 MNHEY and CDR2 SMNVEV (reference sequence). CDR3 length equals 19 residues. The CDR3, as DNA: TGTGCCAGCAGTCGCGTGGCAGGGGGCGAGCAGAGAAGTAATTCACCCCTCCACTTT. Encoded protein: CASSRVAGGEQRSNSPLHF.

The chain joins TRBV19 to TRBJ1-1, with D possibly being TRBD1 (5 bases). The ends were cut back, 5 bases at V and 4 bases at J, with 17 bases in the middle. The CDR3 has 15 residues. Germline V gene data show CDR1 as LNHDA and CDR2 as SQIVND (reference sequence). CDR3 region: CASSSKGGVSTEAFF. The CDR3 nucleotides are TGTGCCAGTAGTTCAAAAGGAGGGGTGAGCACTGAAGCTTTCTTT.

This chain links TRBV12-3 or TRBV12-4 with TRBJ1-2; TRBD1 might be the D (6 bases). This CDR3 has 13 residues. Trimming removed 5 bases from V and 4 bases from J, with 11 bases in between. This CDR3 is CASSHREGYGYTF. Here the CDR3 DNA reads TGTGCCAGCAGTCACAGGGAAGGCTATGGCTACACCTTC.

CDR3 loop: CSASRLTGELFF. CDR3 coding DNA: TGCAGTGCTAGTCGTCTCACCGGGGAGCTGTTTTTT. The gene calls are TRBV20-1 and TRBJ2-2; D is undetermined. V lost 3 bases, J lost 4 bases, and 6 bases lay in between. CDR1 and CDR2 (germline): DFQATT, SNEGSKA (reference sequence). This CDR3 region has 12 residues.